Listed below are T cell receptor beta chains from one sample, sequenced in a study of response to subunit inactivated influenza vaccine. TCRdb used MiXCR to reprocess the RT-PCR reads, holding one entry per CDR3 protein. This sample yields around 540,000 distinct CDR3 sequences, of which roughly 12% are seen a single time; 10% to 13% belongs to the top ten. The material was PBMCs from blood, obtained on the day of vaccination. These TCRs come from a man aged 50 to 60 who received an inactivated influenza vaccine. CDR3s include the opening cysteine and the closing phenylalanine or tryptophan.

v_call cdr3_aa
TRBV5-1 CASSRGVSESYEQYF
TRBV18 CASSPTTANSPLHF
TRBV27 CASSPPLRTLNNEQFF
TRBV27 CASSLRPGLGEQYF
TRBV11-1 CASSKRQRGLLLSSYNEQFF
TRBV5-1 CASSPGRLAEKETQYF
TRBV11-2 CASSLDLSGGSYEQYF
TRBV6-5 CASRLQGVTSEQYF
TRBV20-1 CSAPAGSGGTDTQYF
TRBV20-1 CSARTSRNTGELFF